Each of the 20 T cell receptor beta chains below was sequenced from the same sample in a study of OX40 agonist ivuxolimab in advanced cancers. Some clones are missing from TCRdb's copy, which holds only in-frame ones; the method was immunoSEQ multiplex PCR. This table holds fewer than 85,000 clones, 80% to 90% found once. The sequences come from CD4+ or CD8+ T cells sorted from blood, collected in a trial of the OX40 agonist ivuxolimab. All receptors derive from an adult with an advanced solid tumor such as melanoma, head and neck, liver or kidney cancer.

The V and J genes are TRBV5-1 and TRBJ2-1; a possible D gene is TRBD2 (5 bases). The CDR3 covers 17 residues. The V end lost 2 bases, the J end lost 5 bases, and 20 bases lay between the germline ends. CDR1 SGHRS and CDR2 YFSETQ come from the germline V gene. In DNA, the CDR3 is TGCGCCAGCAGCTTTCTAGGTGGGAGTCTTATAAACAATGAGCAGTTCTTC. Translation gives CASSFLGGSLINNEQFF.

The sample holds a few counts of this clone. The genes are TRBV10-3 and TRBJ1-2, with unresolved D. CDR3 length: 13 amino acids. The V gene's germline CDR1 is ENHRY and CDR2 SYGVKD. Trimming left V 4 bases short and J 7 bases short, with 13 bases between. The chain's CDR3 is CAISAEGAGGYTF. The CDR3 nucleotides are TGTGCCATCAGTGCGGAGGGTGCTGGTGGCTACACCTTC.

The chain combines TRBV29-1 with TRBJ2-5; D might be TRBD1 or TRBD2, each matching 6 bases. The CDR3 extends over 18 amino acids. Germline assignment: CDR1 SQVTM and CDR2 ANQGSEA. Trimming left V 0 bases short and J 5 bases short, with 25 bases between. The CDR3 loop is CSVEDRSRRGQLRETQYF. The CDR3, as DNA: TGCAGCGTTGAAGATCGGTCCAGACGGGGGCAATTGAGGGAGACCCAGTACTTC.

The rearrangement joins TRBV9 to TRBJ2-7; 12 bases line up with TRBD2. V dropped 4 bases and J dropped 4; count of bases not matched to a gene: 6. The CDR3 extends over 15 amino acids. The germline V gene has CDR1 SGDLS and CDR2 YYNGEE. CDR3 residues: CASSPSGGAEYEQYF. As DNA, the CDR3 is TGTGCCAGCAGCCCTAGCGGGGGGGCTGAGTACGAGCAGTACTTC.

V and J are TRBV29-1 and TRBJ1-6, with 10 nucleotides matching TRBD1. Trimming removed 4 bases from V and 7 bases from J; junction bases left unmatched: 1. Germline values: CDR1 SQVTM, CDR2 ANQGSEA. This CDR3 has 13 amino acids. The CDR3 nucleotides read TGCAGCGTTGGACAGGGGGCCAATTCACCCCTCCACTTT. Translation: CSVGQGANSPLHF.

J is TRBJ2-7 and V is TRBV20-1, with D tentatively TRBD1 (6 bases). V was cut by 7 bases and J by 2 bases, with 9 bases left in between. The CDR3 runs 11 residues. The germline V gene encodes CDR1 DFQATT and CDR2 SNEGSKA (reference sequence). Here the CDR3 reads CSVKGAYEQYF. In DNA form, the CDR3 reads TGCAGTGTTAAGGGGGCCTACGAGCAGTACTTC.

The chain combines TRBV5-1 with TRBJ2-3; D not resolved. The V and J ends lost 0 bases and 0 bases respectively, with 5 bases between them. The CDR3 spans 14 residues. Germline lookup yields CDR1 SGHRS and CDR2 YFSETQ. The CDR3 protein is CASSLGPSTDTQYF. CDR3 nucleotides: TGCGCCAGCAGCTTGGGCCCTAGCACAGATACGCAGTATTTT.

This chain uses TRBV27 with TRBJ1-6; D is undetermined. Germline V gene data show CDR1 as MNHEY and CDR2 as SMNVEV (reference sequence). The CDR3 spans 15 residues. Trimming stripped 3 bases from V and 0 bases from J, with 6 bases between. The CDR3 nucleotides are TGTGCCAGCAGTTTTTCTCCCTCCTATAATTCACCCCTCCACTTT. This translates into CASSFSPSYNSPLHF.

The rearrangement joins TRBV30 to TRBJ2-5, with TRBD1 matching 10 bases. Germline V gene sequence: CDR1 GTSNPN, CDR2 SVGIG (reference sequence). The CDR3 extends over 14 amino acids. With V trimmed by 4 bases and J by 3 bases, 5 bases remained unmatched. Here the CDR3 reads CAWNRGTGEETQYF. CDR3 nucleotide sequence: TGTGCCTGGAATCGCGGGACAGGGGAAGAGACCCAGTACTTC.

The rearrangement links TRBV13 to TRBJ2-2, with a weak D call TRBD1 (5 bases). Germline CDR1 PRHDT, CDR2 FYEKMQ (reference sequence). The CDR3 covers 16 residues. The V gene lost 3 bases and the J gene lost 4 bases, with 15 bases spanning the gap. CDR3 protein: CASSLGGALGTGELFF. In DNA form, the CDR3 reads TGTGCCAGCAGCTTGGGTGGGGCGCTGGGCACCGGGGAGCTGTTTTTT. Full variable domain (remainder filled in from reference TRBV13 and TRBJ2-2): AAGVIQSPRHLIKEKRETATLKCYPIPRHDTVYWYQQGPGQDPQFLISFYEKMQSDKGSIPDRFSAQQFSDYHSELNMSSLELGDSALYFCASSLGGALGTGELFFGEGSRLTVL.

This chain joins TRBV5-4 and TRBJ2-2; D is possibly TRBD1 or TRBD2 (5 bases each). This CDR3 is built from 15 residues. The germline gives CDR1 SGHNT, CDR2 YYREEE (reference sequence). V dropped 3 bases and J dropped 6 bases, with 15 bases sitting between them. This CDR3 is CASSSPGTRAGELFF. In DNA, the CDR3 is TGTGCCAGCAGCTCCCCAGGGACCAGGGCCGGGGAGCTGTTTTTT.

This chain links TRBV10-1 with TRBJ1-6; D not certain. CDR1 is WNHNN, CDR2 SYGVQD, per germline (reference sequence). This CDR3 has 14 residues. V was trimmed by 4 bases and J by 0 bases, leaving 4 bases between them. Here the CDR3 DNA reads TGCGCCAGCAGTGCTGGCTCCTATAATTCACCCCTCCACTTT. This codes for CASSAGSYNSPLHF.

This clone was counted once. The rearrangement joins TRBV5-5 to TRBJ2-5, with 12 bases aligning to TRBD1. Per germline, CDR1 SGHKS and CDR2 YYEKEE (reference sequence). J lost 4 bases, V lost 4 bases, and 8 bases had no gene match. This CDR3 has 16 residues. The CDR3 bases are TGTGCCAGCAGCAAGGGGACAGGGGGCTTTCCAGAGACCCAGTACTTC. This sequence encodes CASSKGTGGFPETQYF.

CDR3 bases: TGTGCCAGCTCCCTGGACACGGAGAACACTGAAGCTTTCTTT. Translated: CASSLDTENTEAFF. The V call is TRBV18, the J call TRBJ1-1; a weak D match, TRBD1 (5 bases). The CDR3 is 14 amino acids. Germline lookup yields CDR1 KGHSH and CDR2 LQKENI. The V end lost 6 bases, the J end lost 1 base, and 12 bases lay between the germline ends.

Remarks on this clone: This same CDR3 is encoded by further DNA sequences in the sample. The CDR3, as DNA: TGTGCCAGCAAAGTTGGGGGGACTGAAGCTTTCTTT. Protein product: CASKVGGTEAFF. The chain has TRBV2 and TRBJ1-1, with D perhaps TRBD1 (5 bases). The CDR3 loop spans 12 amino acids. V lost 7 bases and J 5 bases, leaving 11 bases between the germline ends. CDR1 and CDR2 (germline): SNHLY, FYNNEI.

The chain uses TRBV19 and TRBJ2-3, with a tentative D call TRBD1 (5 bases). V lost 0 bases to trimming and J lost 4 bases, with 11 bases between them. The CDR3 runs to 15 residues. The germline gives CDR1 LNHDA, CDR2 SQIVND (reference sequence). CDR3 nucleotide sequence: TGTGCCAGTAGTATAGATCGGCAGGGCGCAGATACGCAGTATTTT. This encodes CASSIDRQGADTQYF.

CDR3 sequence: CASSPLGTGRQDTEAFF. The CDR3 nucleotides read TGTGCCAGCAGCCCCCTCGGGACAGGGCGCCAGGACACTGAAGCTTTCTTT. The V call is TRBV7-9, the J call TRBJ1-1, with 9 bases identical to TRBD1. The CDR3 is made up of 17 amino acids. CDR1 SEHNR and CDR2 FQNEAQ come from the germline V gene (reference sequence). The J segment lost 3 bases and the V segment lost 5 bases, leaving 13 bases of the junction unmatched. Looking up the rest from reference TRBV7-9 and TRBJ1-1 gives the full variable domain: DTGVSQNPRHKITKRGQNVTFRCDPISEHNRLYWYRQTLGQGPEFLTYFQNEAQLEKSRLLSDRFSAERPKGSFSTLEIQRTEQGDSAMYLCASSPLGTGRQDTEAFFGQGTRLTVV.

This chain links TRBV28 with TRBJ1-4, with D unresolved. V dropped 6 bases and J dropped 3 bases, with 11 bases sitting between them. The CDR3 runs 14 residues. CDR1 MDHEN and CDR2 SYDVKM come from the germline V gene. CDR3 DNA: TGTGCCAGCAGGGGCGGGTCTCCTAATGAAAAACTGTTTTTT. Residues: CASRGGSPNEKLFF.

This chain uses TRBV5-6 with TRBJ1-2; 11 nucleotides agree with TRBD1. The V gene end was trimmed by 4 bases and the J gene end by 3 bases; junction bases not matched to a gene: 5. Germline CDR1 and CDR2: SGHDT and YYEEEE. CDR3 size: 15 residues. CDR3 amino acids: CASSPDRGQDYGYTF. Written as DNA, the CDR3 is TGTGCCAGCAGCCCGGACAGGGGGCAGGACTATGGCTACACCTTC.

For the CDR3, the DNA is TGTGCCAGCAGCCCTGGGACTCCCTGGGACACAGATACGCAGTATTTT. Its translation: CASSPGTPWDTDTQYF. The chain uses TRBV7-8 and TRBJ2-3; possibly TRBD2 for D (6 bases). The ends were cut back, 5 bases at V and 2 bases at J, with 17 bases in the middle. This CDR3 is built from 16 residues. Per the germline V gene, CDR1 is SGHVS and CDR2 is FQNEAQ.